Below, 5 T cell receptor beta chains from the same sample are listed, as sequenced in a study of blood T cell repertoires in COVID-19. The assay was immunoSEQ multiplex PCR, and TCRdb's table has in-frame clones only and misses some. The sample carries about 180,000 clones, around 80% recorded once. The sequenced sample consisted of peripheral blood. These receptors were collected from a woman at least 80 years old with COVID-19, enrolled during active disease.

This sequence joins TRBV19 and TRBJ1-2; TRBD1 might be the D (5 bases). Deletions cut 7 bases from V and 8 bases from J, with 23 bases between. CDR1 and CDR2 from the germline V gene are LNHDA and SQIVND (reference sequence). The CDR3 has 15 amino acids. CDR3 region: CASNMGLRTSDGYTF. In DNA, the CDR3 is TGTGCCAGTAACATGGGACTAAGAACGTCCGACGGCTACACCTTC. Full variable domain (remainder filled in from reference TRBV19 and TRBJ1-2): DGGITQSPKYLFRKEGQNVTLSCEQNLNHDAMYWYRQDPGQGLRLIYYSQIVNDFQKGDIAEGYSVSREKKESFPLTVTSAQKNPTAFYLCASNMGLRTSDGYTFGSGTRLTVV.

V is TRBV5-1 and J is TRBJ2-1; 10 positions match TRBD2. V dropped 4 bases and J dropped 2; count of bases not matched to a gene: 3. The CDR3 totals 15 residues. The germline V gene has CDR1 SGHRS and CDR2 YFSETQ. Here the CDR3 reads CASSDSGGPYNEQFF. DNA of the CDR3: TGCGCCAGCAGCGATAGCGGGGGGCCCTACAATGAGCAGTTCTTC.

This clone has a single count. A read error may account for a junction end that differs from germline. The chain joins TRBV19 to TRBJ2-5, with 8 bases matching TRBD1. This CDR3 is 17 amino acids long. Germline V CDR1 and CDR2: LNHDA, SQIVND (reference sequence). CDR3 DNA sequence: TGTGCCAGTAGTATAGGAGGGACAGGTCTTAACCAGGAGACCCAGTACTTC. It is translated as CASSIGGTGLNQETQYF.

The chain uses TRBV12-5 and TRBJ2-1, with 7 bases lining up with TRBD1. The germline V gene has CDR1 LGHNT and CDR2 FRNRAP. After removal of 2 bases from V and 0 bases from J, the junction contained 7 bases not matched to a gene. The CDR3 has 17 residues. The CDR3 spells CASGLTRGGGSYNEQFF. In DNA form, the CDR3 reads TGTGCTAGTGGTTTGACCCGAGGGGGCGGCTCCTACAATGAGCAGTTCTTC.

The chain is built from TRBV5-6 and TRBJ2-7, with D perhaps matching TRBD1 (5 bases). Germline V lookup: CDR1 SGHDT, CDR2 YYEEEE. This CDR3 spans 15 amino acids. Trimming stripped 1 base from V and 2 bases from J, with 13 bases between. CDR3 sequence (DNA): TGTGCCAGCAGCTTGATCGGCAGGGCCACCTACGAGCAGTACTTC. It is translated as CASSLIGRATYEQYF.